This T cell receptor (beta chain) was captured in a study of metastatic and nonmetastatic thyroid tumors. Across the study: Comparative analysis of repertoires was undertaken across blood and tumor or nodule tissue obtained from malignant and benign thyroid patients.

Study observations and caveats: Within blood and tumor, benign nodules reportedly had significantly lower TCR beta diversity than malignant thyroid tumors did.

This clone was observed many times. Its specificity is not known. Other DNA sequences in the sample encode the same CDR3. Per the original data handling: Variation in CDR3 across clinicopathological groups served as the basis for constructing a distant-metastasis classifier in papillary thyroid cancer. TCRdb recomputed clones from the PCR reads via MiXCR. The V and J calls shown here were made by TCRdb, not taken from the authors' results. Here the sample spans over 15,000 clones, approximately 25% being singletons. Not a single patient had been given any form of treatment at any point before undergoing thyroid surgery. The V gene end was trimmed by 1 base and the J gene end by 4 bases; junction bases not matched to a gene: 0. The CDR3 has 16 amino acids. Germline loops: CDR1 LNHDA, CDR2 SQIVND (reference sequence).

Sequences were obtained from tumor tissue. This TCR was recovered from a female donor with papillary thyroid cancer or a benign thyroid nodule (not recorded which). Some clones in this sample may be carry-over from other donors' samples. The rearrangement uses TRBV19 and TRBJ2-1; TRBD2 aligns across 14 bases. The CDR3 reads CASSIGLAGGYNEQFF. Written as DNA, the CDR3 is TGTGCCAGTAGTATAGGACTAGCGGGAGGGTACAATGAGCAGTTCTTC.